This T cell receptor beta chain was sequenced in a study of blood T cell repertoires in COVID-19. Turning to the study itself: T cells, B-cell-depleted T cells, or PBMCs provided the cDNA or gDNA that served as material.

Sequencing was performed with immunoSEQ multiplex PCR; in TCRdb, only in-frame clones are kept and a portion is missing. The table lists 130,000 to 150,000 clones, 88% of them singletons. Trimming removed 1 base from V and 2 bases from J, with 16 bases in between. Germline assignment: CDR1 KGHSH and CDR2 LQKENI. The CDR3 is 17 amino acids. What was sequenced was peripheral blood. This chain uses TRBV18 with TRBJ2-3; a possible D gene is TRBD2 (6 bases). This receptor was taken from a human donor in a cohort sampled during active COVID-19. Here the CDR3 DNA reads TGTGCCAGCTCACCACGGGACTCCCCCCGCCCCACAGATACGCAGTATTTT. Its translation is CASSPRDSPRPTDTQYF.